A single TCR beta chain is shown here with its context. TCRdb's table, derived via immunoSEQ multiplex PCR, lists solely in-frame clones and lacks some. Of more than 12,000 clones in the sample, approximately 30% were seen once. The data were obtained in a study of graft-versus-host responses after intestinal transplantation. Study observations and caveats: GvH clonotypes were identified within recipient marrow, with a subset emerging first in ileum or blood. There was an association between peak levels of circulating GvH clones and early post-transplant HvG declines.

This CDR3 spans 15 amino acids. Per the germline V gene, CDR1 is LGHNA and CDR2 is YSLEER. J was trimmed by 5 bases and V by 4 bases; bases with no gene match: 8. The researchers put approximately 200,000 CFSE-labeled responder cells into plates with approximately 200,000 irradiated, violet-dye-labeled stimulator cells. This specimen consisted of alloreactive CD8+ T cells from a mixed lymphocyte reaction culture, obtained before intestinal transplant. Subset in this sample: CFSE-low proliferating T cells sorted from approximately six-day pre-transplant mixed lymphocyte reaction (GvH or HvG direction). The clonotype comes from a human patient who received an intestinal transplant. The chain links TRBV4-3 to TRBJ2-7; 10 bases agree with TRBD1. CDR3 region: CASSLSRGTGDEQYF. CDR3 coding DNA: TGCGCCAGCAGCCTATCAAGGGGGACAGGGGACGAGCAGTACTTC.